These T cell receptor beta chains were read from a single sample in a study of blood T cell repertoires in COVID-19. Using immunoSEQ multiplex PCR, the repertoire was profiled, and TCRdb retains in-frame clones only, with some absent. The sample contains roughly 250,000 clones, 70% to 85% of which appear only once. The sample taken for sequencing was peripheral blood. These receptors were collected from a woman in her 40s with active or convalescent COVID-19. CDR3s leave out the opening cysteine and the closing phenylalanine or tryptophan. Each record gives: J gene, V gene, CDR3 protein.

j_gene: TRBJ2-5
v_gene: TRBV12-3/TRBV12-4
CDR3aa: ASRQQGVETQY

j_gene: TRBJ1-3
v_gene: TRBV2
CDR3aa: ASSDVTDGDRAGNTIY

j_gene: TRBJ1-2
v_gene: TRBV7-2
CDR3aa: ASSPHAREDYGYT

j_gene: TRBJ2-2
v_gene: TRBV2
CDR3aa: ALRGRTGELF

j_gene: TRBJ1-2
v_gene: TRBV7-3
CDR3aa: ASSRDRDYGYT

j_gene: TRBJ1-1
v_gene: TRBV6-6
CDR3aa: ASRSEVRGTEAF

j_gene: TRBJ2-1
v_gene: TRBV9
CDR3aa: ASSVEEPSEQF

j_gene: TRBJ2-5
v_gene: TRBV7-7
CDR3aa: ASSLVGFQETQY

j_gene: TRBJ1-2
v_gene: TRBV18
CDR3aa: ASSPPVADYGYT

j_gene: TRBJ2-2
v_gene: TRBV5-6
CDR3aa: ASSLDRVRQWNTGELF

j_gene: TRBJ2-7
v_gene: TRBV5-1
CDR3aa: ASSFLPQSYEQY

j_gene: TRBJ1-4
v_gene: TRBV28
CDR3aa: ASRTQGRGNEKLF

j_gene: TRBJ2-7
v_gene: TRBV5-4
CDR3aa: ASSLTAGGSEQY

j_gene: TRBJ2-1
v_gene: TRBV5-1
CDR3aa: ASSLATRGEIGEQF

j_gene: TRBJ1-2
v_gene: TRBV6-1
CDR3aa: ASSEGPFYGYT

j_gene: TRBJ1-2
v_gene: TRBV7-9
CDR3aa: ASSQLGTGDARGGYT

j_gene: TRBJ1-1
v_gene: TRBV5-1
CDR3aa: ASSLGQGWNTEAF

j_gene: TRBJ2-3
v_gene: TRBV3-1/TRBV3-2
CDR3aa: ASSQVMGGRTDTQY

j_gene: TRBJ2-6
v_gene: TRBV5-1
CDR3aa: ASSFFGSGANVLT

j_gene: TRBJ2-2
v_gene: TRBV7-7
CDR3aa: ASSPGRGGTGELF

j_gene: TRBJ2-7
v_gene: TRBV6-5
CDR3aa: ASSQISYEQY